Listed below are T cell receptor beta chains from one sample, sequenced in a study of human T cells and chemical hapten exposure. TCRdb called the RACE reads again in MiXCR, with one record for every CDR3 protein. The profile shows 25,000 to 35,000 distinct CDR3 sequences, approximately 7.4% of them singletons. The sample taken for sequencing was whole blood. These receptors were taken from a human donor in good health. Some clones in this sample may be carry-over from other donors' samples. The CDR3 runs from the conserved cysteine through the conserved F or W. D genes are given only for firm matches. Clone size is stated in some rows and not others, as once, few, many or a class when expanded.

D gene	V gene	clone size	J gene	CDR3 DNA	CDR3 protein
.	TRBV5-1	few	TRBJ1-1	TGCGCCAGCAGCGCGATGGACAGCTCGAGCACTGAAGCTTTCTTT	CASSAMDSSSTEAFF
.	TRBV12-3/TRBV12-4	.	TRBJ2-2	TGTGCCAGCAGTTTGCGAGTCACGCAGGGCTTTGTATCGGGGGAGCTGTTTTTT	CASSLRVTQGFVSGELFF
.	TRBV7-6	many	TRBJ2-3	TGTGCCAGCAGCGCCGCCACAGATACGCAGTATTTT	CASSAATDTQYF
TRBD1	TRBV27	many	TRBJ1-1	TGTGCCAGCAAAACAGGGGATAACACTGAAGCTTTCTTT	CASKTGDNTEAFF
TRBD1	TRBV27	many	TRBJ1-6	TGTGCCAGCAGTTTATACGTGACAGGGGCGTGGGATTTATATAATTCACCCCTCCACTTT	CASSLYVTGAWDLYNSPLHF
TRBD1	TRBV12-3/TRBV12-4	.	TRBJ1-5	TGTGCCAGCAGCCGAAACAGGGGGCGTCAGCCCCAGCATTTT	CASSRNRGRQPQHF
TRBD1	TRBV5-1	many	TRBJ2-3	TGCGCCAGCAGCTTTGGACAGGGGGGCACAGATACGCAGTATTTT	CASSFGQGGTDTQYF
.	TRBV20-1	many	TRBJ2-1	TGCAGTGCTAGTCCCGCCAATGAGCAGTTCTTC	CSASPANEQFF
TRBD2	TRBV5-4	.	TRBJ2-5	TGTGCCAGCAGCTTGGGACTAGCGGGAGGAGGACAAGAGACCCAGTACTTC	CASSLGLAGGGQETQYF
TRBD2	TRBV4-3	.	TRBJ2-3	TGCGCCAGCAGCCCAGGACTAGCGGGGGGCACAGATACGCAGTATTTT	CASSPGLAGGTDTQYF
.	TRBV7-9	.	TRBJ1-1	TGTGCCAGCAGCTTTGGCAGGGATGGGTGCTACACTGAAGCTTTCTTT	CASSFGRDGCYTEAFF
.	TRBV10-2	.	TRBJ1-5	TGCGCCAGCAGGGGAGACGGGAGCAGGACGCCCCAGCATTTT	CASRGDGSRTPQHF
TRBD2	TRBV5-1	many	TRBJ2-2	TGCGCCAGCAGCTGGGGAGCTAGCGGACCCACCGGGGAGCTGTTTTTT	CASSWGASGPTGELFF
TRBD1	TRBV7-8	many	TRBJ2-6	TGTGCCAGCAGCGCGAGGACAGGGATTTGGTCTGGGGCCAACGTCCTGACTTTC	CASSARTGIWSGANVLTF
TRBD1	TRBV7-9	medium-sized	TRBJ1-1	TGTGCCAGCAGCTCCCCGGACAGGGGGCGCACTGAAGCTTTCTTT	CASSSPDRGRTEAFF
.	TRBV7-2	many	TRBJ1-1	TGTGCCAGCAGCTTAATCGTCACTGAAGCTTTCTTT	CASSLIVTEAFF
TRBD1	TRBV25-1	.	TRBJ2-7	TGTGCCAGCAGCCGCTCCGGGACAGTAGCCTACGAGCAGTACTTC	CASSRSGTVAYEQYF
.	TRBV15	many	TRBJ2-3	TGTGCCACCAGCAAACAGGGAGGCCCAGATACGCAGTATTTT	CATSKQGGPDTQYF
TRBD1	TRBV6-5	.	TRBJ1-1	TGTGCCAGCAGGAACAGGGGGTGCGCTGAAGCTTTCTTT	CASRNRGCAEAFF
TRBD1	TRBV12-3/TRBV12-4	many	TRBJ2-1	TGTGCCAGCAGTTCCCCAGGGGGACAGGAGGGCAATGAGCAGTTCTTC	CASSSPGGQEGNEQFF